The present T cell receptor beta chain was sequenced within a study of blood T cell repertoires in COVID-19. Study context: Specimens from acute and convalescent COVID-19 originated in the United States, Italy and Spain.

The Seattle patients, enrolled during active infection, were followed longitudinally. V shed 1 base and J shed 1 base, with 7 bases lying between them. The CDR3 is 14 amino acids. Germline lookup yields CDR1 SGHTA and CDR2 FQGNSA. Per the study methods: From reference gene primer amplification, estimates of nucleated cell counts were derived. Profiled with immunoSEQ multiplex PCR; TCRdb holds only in-frame clones, not every one. The V and J calls and clone size are taken from that table; D and trimming were inferred from the DNA. The table includes more than 200,000 clones, around 87% detected once. The receptor was derived from a woman in her fifties or sixties with COVID-19, enrolled during active disease. The rearrangement links TRBV7-2 to TRBJ1-1; possible D gene TRBD1, 5 bases. The sample was peripheral blood. The CDR3 sequence: CASSLGQWNTEAFF. The CDR3 DNA reads as TGTGCCAGCAGCTTAGGACAGTGGAACACTGAAGCTTTCTTT.